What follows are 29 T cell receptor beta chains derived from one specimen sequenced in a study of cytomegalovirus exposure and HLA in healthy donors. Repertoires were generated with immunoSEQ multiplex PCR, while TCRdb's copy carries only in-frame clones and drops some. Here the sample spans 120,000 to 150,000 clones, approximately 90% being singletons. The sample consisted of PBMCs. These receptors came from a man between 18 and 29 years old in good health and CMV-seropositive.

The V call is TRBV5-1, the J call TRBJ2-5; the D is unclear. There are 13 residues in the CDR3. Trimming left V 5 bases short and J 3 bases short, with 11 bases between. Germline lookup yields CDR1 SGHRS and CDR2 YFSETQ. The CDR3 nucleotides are TGCGCCAGCAGATTGACATTGAAAGAGACCCAGTACTTC. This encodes CASRLTLKETQYF.

In nucleotides, the CDR3 is TGTGCCAGCAGCTTTTCCCAGTACACCAACTCTGGAAACACCATATATTTT. Residues: CASSFSQYTNSGNTIYF. The V and J genes are TRBV5-4 and TRBJ1-3; D not certain. The CDR3 has 17 residues. The ends were cut back, 2 bases at V and 0 bases at J, with 15 bases in the middle. CDR1 is SGHNT and CDR2 is YYREEE in the germline V gene (reference sequence).

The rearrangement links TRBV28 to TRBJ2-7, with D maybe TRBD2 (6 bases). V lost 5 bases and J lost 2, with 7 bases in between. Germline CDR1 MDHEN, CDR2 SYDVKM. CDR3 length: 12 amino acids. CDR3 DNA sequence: TGTGCCAGCAGTCGGGGGACCTACGAGCAGTACTTC. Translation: CASSRGTYEQYF.

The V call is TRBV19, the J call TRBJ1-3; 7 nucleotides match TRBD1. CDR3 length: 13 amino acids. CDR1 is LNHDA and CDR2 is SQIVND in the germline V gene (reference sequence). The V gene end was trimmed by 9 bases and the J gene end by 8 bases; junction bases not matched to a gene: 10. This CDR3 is CASNRGVGDTIYF. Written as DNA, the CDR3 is TGTGCCAGCAACAGGGGCGTTGGTGACACCATATATTTT.

The CDR3 region has the DNA TGTGCCAGCAGTTACGGCACCCACGAGCAGTACTTC. Translating it yields CASSYGTHEQYF. The rearrangement joins TRBV6-6 to TRBJ2-7; D uncertain. Germline V gives CDR1 MNHNY, CDR2 SVGAGI (reference sequence). Trimming pared 2 bases from V and 5 bases from J, leaving 7 bases between. This CDR3 comprises 12 residues.

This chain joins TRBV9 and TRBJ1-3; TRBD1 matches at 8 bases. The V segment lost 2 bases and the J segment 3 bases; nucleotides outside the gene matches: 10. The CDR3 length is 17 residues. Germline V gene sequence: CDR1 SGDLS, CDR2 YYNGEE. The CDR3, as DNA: TGTGCCAGCAGCGTCTCCCCGGACAGGGTGCTTGGAAACACCATATATTTT. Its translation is CASSVSPDRVLGNTIYF.

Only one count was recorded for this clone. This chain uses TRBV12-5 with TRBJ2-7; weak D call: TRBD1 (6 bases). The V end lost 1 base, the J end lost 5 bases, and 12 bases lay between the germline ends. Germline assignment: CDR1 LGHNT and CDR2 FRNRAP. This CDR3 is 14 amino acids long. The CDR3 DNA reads TGTGCTAGTGGTTTGGGGCAGGGGTTCAACGAGCAGTACTTC. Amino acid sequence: CASGLGQGFNEQYF.

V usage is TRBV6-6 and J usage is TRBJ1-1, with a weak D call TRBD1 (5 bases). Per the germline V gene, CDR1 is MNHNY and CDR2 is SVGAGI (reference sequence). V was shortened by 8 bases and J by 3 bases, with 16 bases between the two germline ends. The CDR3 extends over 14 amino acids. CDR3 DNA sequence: TGTGCCAGCCGTAGTGGGGGGTCGCACACTGAAGCTTTCTTT. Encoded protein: CASRSGGSHTEAFF.

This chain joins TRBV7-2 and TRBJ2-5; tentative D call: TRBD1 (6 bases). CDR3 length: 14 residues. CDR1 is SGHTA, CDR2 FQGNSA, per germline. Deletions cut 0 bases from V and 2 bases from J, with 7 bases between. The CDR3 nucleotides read TGTGCCAGCAGCTTAGCAAGGGGGCAAGAGACCCAGTACTTC. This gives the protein CASSLARGQETQYF.

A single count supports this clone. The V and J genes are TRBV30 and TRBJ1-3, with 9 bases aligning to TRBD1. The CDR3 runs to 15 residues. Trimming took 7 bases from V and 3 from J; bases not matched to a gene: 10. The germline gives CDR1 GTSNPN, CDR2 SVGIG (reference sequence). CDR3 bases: TGTGCCTTTAAGAGCGGGACAGGGTTTGGAAACACCATATATTTT. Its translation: CAFKSGTGFGNTIYF.

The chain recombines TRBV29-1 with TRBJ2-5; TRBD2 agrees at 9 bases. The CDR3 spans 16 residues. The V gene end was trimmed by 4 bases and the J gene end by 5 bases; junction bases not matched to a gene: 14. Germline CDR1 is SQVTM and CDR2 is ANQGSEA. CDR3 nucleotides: TGCAGCGTTGTTTTTGGGGGACTAGCAGGTTTGGAGACCCAGTACTTC. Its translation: CSVVFGGLAGLETQYF.

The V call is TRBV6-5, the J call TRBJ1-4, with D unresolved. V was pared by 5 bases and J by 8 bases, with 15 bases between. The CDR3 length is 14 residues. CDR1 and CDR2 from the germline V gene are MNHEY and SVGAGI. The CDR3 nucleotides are TGTGCCAGCAGTCCCCCCGGGTCGGGAGAAAAACTGTTTTTT. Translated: CASSPPGSGEKLFF.

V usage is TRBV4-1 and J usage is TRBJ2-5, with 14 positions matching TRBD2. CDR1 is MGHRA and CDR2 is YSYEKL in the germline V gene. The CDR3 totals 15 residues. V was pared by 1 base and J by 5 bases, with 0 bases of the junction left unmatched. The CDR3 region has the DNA TGCGCCAGCAGCCAAGGGACTAGCGGGAGGGAGACCCAGTACTTC. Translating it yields CASSQGTSGRETQYF.

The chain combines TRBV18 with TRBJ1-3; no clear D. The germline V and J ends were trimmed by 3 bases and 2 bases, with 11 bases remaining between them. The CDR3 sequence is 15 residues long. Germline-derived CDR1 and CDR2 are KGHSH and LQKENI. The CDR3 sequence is CASSPNGLTGNTIYF. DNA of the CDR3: TGTGCCAGCTCACCCAATGGACTTACTGGAAACACCATATATTTT.

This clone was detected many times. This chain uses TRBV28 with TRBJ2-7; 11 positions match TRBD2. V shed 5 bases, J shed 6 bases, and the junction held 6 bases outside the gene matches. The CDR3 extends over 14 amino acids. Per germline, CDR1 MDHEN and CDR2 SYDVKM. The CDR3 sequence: CASSENLAGGEQYF. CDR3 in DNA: TGTGCCAGCAGTGAGAACCTAGCGGGAGGCGAGCAGTACTTC.

The CDR3 here is CASSASGGAGNEQFF. CDR3 in DNA: TGTGCCAGCAGCGCTAGCGGGGGGGCTGGTAATGAGCAGTTCTTC. This rearrangement joins TRBV9 to TRBJ2-1; 12 nucleotides match TRBD2. Germline V CDR1 and CDR2: SGDLS, YYNGEE. The CDR3 covers 15 residues. Trimming at V came to 3 bases and at J to 7 bases, leaving 5 bases not matched to a gene.

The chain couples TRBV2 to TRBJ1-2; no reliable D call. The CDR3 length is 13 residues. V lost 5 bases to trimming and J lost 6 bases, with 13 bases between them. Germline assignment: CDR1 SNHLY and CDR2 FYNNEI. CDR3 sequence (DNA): TGTGCCAGCAGTATAACTCCTAGCGATGGCTACACCTTC. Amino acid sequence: CASSITPSDGYTF.

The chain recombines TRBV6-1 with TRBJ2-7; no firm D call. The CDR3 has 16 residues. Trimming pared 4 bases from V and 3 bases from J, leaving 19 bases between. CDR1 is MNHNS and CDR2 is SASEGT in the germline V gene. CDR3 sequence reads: CASSVAVFTTNYEQYF. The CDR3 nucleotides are TGTGCCAGCAGTGTCGCGGTCTTCACAACTAACTACGAGCAGTACTTC.

The CDR3 spells CASTTFTTPSGNTIYF. The CDR3 DNA reads TGTGCCAGCACCACCTTTACGACACCGTCTGGAAACACCATATATTTT. This chain connects TRBV6-6 to TRBJ1-3; D remains unclear. The CDR3 is 16 amino acids. Germline CDR1 reads MNHNY; CDR2 reads SVGAGI (reference sequence). The germline V and J ends were trimmed by 7 bases and 1 base, with 17 bases remaining between them.

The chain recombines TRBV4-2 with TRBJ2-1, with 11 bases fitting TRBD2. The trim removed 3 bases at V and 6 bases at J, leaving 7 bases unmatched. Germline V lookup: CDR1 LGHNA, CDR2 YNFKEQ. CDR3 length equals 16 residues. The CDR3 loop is CASSQKTGTSGNEQFF. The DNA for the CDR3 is TGTGCCAGCAGCCAGAAAACCGGGACTAGCGGCAATGAGCAGTTCTTC.

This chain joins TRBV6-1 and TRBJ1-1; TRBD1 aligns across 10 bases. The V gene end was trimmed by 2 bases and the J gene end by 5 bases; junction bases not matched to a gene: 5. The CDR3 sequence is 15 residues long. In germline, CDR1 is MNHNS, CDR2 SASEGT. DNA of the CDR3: TGTGCCAGCAGTGAATTGACAGGGGGCAAGACTGAAGCTTTCTTT. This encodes CASSELTGGKTEAFF.

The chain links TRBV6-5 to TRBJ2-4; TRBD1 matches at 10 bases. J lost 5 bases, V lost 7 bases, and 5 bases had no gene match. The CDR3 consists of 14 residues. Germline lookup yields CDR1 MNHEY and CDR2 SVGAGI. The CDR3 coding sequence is TGTGCCAGCACCGCGACAGGGGGCCAAAACATTCAGTACTTC. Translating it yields CASTATGGQNIQYF.

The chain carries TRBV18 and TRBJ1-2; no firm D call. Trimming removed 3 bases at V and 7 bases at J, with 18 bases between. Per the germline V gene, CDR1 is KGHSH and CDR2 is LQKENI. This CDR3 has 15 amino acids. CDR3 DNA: TGTGCCAGCTCACCGTCACGGGAACCAGATGGTGGCTACACCTTC. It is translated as CASSPSREPDGGYTF.

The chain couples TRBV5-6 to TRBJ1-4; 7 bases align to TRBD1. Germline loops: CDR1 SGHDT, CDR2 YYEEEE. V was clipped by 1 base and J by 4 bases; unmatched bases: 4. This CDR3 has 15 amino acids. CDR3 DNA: TGTGCCAGCAGCTTGCCCGGGACAGATAATGAAAAACTGTTTTTT. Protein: CASSLPGTDNEKLFF.

This chain's CDR3 is CASSQPGQGHQPQHF. The CDR3 region has the DNA TGTGCCAGCAGTCAACCGGGACAGGGGCATCAGCCCCAGCATTTT. The chain joins TRBV6-5 to TRBJ1-5; the match to TRBD1 covers 10 bases. Germline CDR1 MNHEY, CDR2 SVGAGI. J lost 5 bases, V lost 5 bases, and 6 bases had no gene match. CDR3 length: 15 amino acids.

CDR3 sequence: CASSLRDLRGPNQPQHF. CDR3 coding DNA: TGTGCCAGCAGTTTAAGGGACCTCAGGGGACCCAATCAGCCCCAGCATTTT. The V call is TRBV28, the J call TRBJ1-5; D might be TRBD1 (6 bases). The V end lost 2 bases, the J end lost 3 bases, and 17 bases lay between the germline ends. Germline assignment: CDR1 MDHEN and CDR2 SYDVKM. The CDR3 contains 17 residues.

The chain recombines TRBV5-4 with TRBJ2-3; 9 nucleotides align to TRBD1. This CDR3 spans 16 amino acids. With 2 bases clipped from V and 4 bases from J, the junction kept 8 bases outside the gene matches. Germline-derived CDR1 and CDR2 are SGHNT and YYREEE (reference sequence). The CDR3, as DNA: TGTGCCAGCAGCTTAACCGGGACAGGGCTGCCAGATACGCAGTATTTT. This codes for CASSLTGTGLPDTQYF.

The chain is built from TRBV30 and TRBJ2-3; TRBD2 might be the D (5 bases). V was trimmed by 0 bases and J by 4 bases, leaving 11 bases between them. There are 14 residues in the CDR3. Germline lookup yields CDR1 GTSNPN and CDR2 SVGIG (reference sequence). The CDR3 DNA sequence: TGTGCCTGGAGTGTGAAGGGAGCGGCAGATACGCAGTATTTT. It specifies CAWSVKGAADTQYF.

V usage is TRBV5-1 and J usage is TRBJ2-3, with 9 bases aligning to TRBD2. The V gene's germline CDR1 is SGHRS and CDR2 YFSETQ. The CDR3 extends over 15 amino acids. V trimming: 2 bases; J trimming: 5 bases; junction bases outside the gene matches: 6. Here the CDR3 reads CASSLGAGGGDTQYF. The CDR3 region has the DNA TGCGCCAGCAGCTTAGGAGCGGGGGGCGGAGATACGCAGTATTTT.